The 17 T cell receptor beta chains below all came from one sample that was sequenced in a study of cytomegalovirus exposure and HLA in healthy donors. 60 Vbeta and 13 Jbeta primers were used in PCR. Assay: immunoSEQ multiplex PCR; the TCRdb copy retains only in-frame clones and omits some. This sample has 200,000 to 250,000 clones, with 77% found just once. The sample consisted of PBMCs. These TCRs come from a woman aged 60-75 years in good health and CMV-seropositive.

This chain uses TRBV7-3 with TRBJ1-2; no clear D gene. This CDR3 has 13 amino acids. V was cut by 0 bases and J by 8 bases, with 10 bases left in between. CDR1 and CDR2 (germline): SGHTA, FQGTGA. Here the CDR3 reads CASSLTHGYGYTF. CDR3 nucleotides: TGTGCCAGCAGCTTAACGCACGGGTACGGCTACACCTTC.

V gene TRBV28 combines with J gene TRBJ1-4; D call uncertain. Germline lookup yields CDR1 MDHEN and CDR2 SYDVKM. CDR3 length: 10 amino acids. V lost 8 bases to trimming and J lost 7 bases, with 5 bases between them. The CDR3 loop is CASSGEKLFF. Written as DNA, the CDR3 is TGTGCCAGCTCGGGTGAAAAACTGTTTTTT.

The V gene is TRBV7-9, the J gene TRBJ2-5; unclear D gene. From germline, CDR1 is SEHNR and CDR2 FQNEAQ (reference sequence). V dropped 4 bases and J dropped 5 bases, with 11 bases sitting between them. The CDR3 consists of 13 residues. The DNA for the CDR3 is TGTGCCAGCAGCTCATTTGGGCCGGAGACCCAGTACTTC. It codes for CASSSFGPETQYF.

This clone was detected only a few times. CDR3 sequence reads: CASSRQGRGTEAFF. The CDR3 nucleotides are TGCGCCAGCAGCCGTCAGGGGCGCGGCACTGAAGCTTTCTTT. This sequence joins TRBV4-3 and TRBJ1-1, with D tentatively TRBD1 (6 bases). This CDR3 spans 14 amino acids. Germline CDR1 reads LGHNA; CDR2 reads YSLEER. The V and J ends lost 4 bases and 4 bases respectively, with 13 bases between them.

A few counts support this clone. CDR3 DNA sequence: TGTGCCAGCAGCTCAGCCCCAGGGGCCGGGGAGCTGTTTTTT. It encodes CASSSAPGAGELFF. The J gene is TRBJ2-2, the V gene TRBV9; maybe TRBD1 (6 bases). Trimming took off 4 bases at V and 6 bases at J, with 13 bases between the two ends. There are 14 residues in the CDR3. The germline V gene encodes CDR1 SGDLS and CDR2 YYNGEE.

V is TRBV30 and J is TRBJ1-1; 10 positions match TRBD1. The ends lost 3 bases at V and 7 bases at J; junction bases unmatched: 2. The CDR3 totals 12 residues. Germline V gene lookup returns CDR1 GTSNPN and CDR2 SVGIG (reference sequence). CDR3 sequence (DNA): TGTGCCTGGAGCGGACAGGGGGGTGAAGCTTTCTTT. Translating gives CAWSGQGGEAFF.

This clone was seen only once. The gene calls are TRBV30 and TRBJ2-4; D is possibly TRBD2 (7 bases). CDR1 is GTSNPN, CDR2 SVGIG, per germline (reference sequence). CDR3 length equals 16 residues. Trimming stripped 6 bases from V and 6 bases from J, with 24 bases between. Written as DNA, the CDR3 is TGTGCCTGCTCTCGGGGGGCGGGATCCCCCGGAAACATTCAGTACTTC. Translating gives CACSRGAGSPGNIQYF.

In this sample, this clone turned up a few times. The chain couples TRBV7-2 to TRBJ2-7; D remains ambiguous. Germline values: CDR1 SGHTA, CDR2 FQGNSA. CDR3 length equals 15 residues. Trimming pared 1 base from V and 2 bases from J, leaving 12 bases between. CDR3 sequence (DNA): TGTGCCAGCAGCTTAGATTCCCCAGGCCCCTACGAGCAGTACTTC. Its translation is CASSLDSPGPYEQYF.

The V call is TRBV4-2, the J call TRBJ2-5, with a weak D call TRBD1 (5 bases). This CDR3 has 14 residues. The germline V gene has CDR1 LGHNA and CDR2 YNFKEQ. The V gene lost 1 base and the J gene lost 5 bases, with 11 bases spanning the gap. For the CDR3, the DNA is TGTGCCAGCAGCCAAGGCGCAGGGTTGGAGACCCAGTACTTC. This translates into CASSQGAGLETQYF.

V and J are TRBV2 and TRBJ2-2; maybe TRBD1 (6 bases). V dropped 6 bases and J dropped 5 bases, with 16 bases sitting between them. Germline V gives CDR1 SNHLY, CDR2 FYNNEI. The length of the CDR3 is 15 residues. The CDR3 coding sequence is TGTGCCAGCAGGAGGACGCAAACAGGGACCGGGGAGCTGTTTTTT. It is translated as CASRRTQTGTGELFF. Full variable domain (missing parts from reference TRBV2 and TRBJ2-2): EPEVTQTPSHQVTQMGQEVILRCVPISNHLYFYWYRQILGQKVEFLVSFYNNEISEKSEIFDDQFSVERPDGSNFTLKIRSTKLEDSAMYFCASRRTQTGTGELFFGEGSRLTVL.

This chain joins TRBV5-1 and TRBJ2-1, with a weak D call TRBD2 (6 bases). The CDR3 has 15 amino acids. V lost 0 bases, J lost 3 bases, and 10 bases lay in between. Germline V lookup: CDR1 SGHRS, CDR2 YFSETQ. CDR3 sequence (DNA): TGCGCCAGCAGCTTGGTGGGAGGCCTCTACAATGAGCAGTTCTTC. This sequence encodes CASSLVGGLYNEQFF.

CDR3 loop: CASSYSGQNYGYTF. In nucleotides, the CDR3 is TGTGCCAGCAGTTACTCAGGACAAAACTATGGCTACACCTTC. The chain combines TRBV6-5 with TRBJ1-2; D is perhaps TRBD1 (5 bases). The CDR3 loop spans 14 amino acids. The germline V and J ends were trimmed by 0 bases and 2 bases, with 7 bases remaining between them. Germline CDR1 and CDR2: MNHEY and SVGAGI.

The chain combines TRBV18 with TRBJ2-2, with 11 positions matching TRBD2. Germline V gene data show CDR1 as KGHSH and CDR2 as LQKENI. This CDR3 region has 17 residues. The trim removed 3 bases at V and 0 bases at J, leaving 3 bases unmatched. CDR3 region: CASSPRTSGSNTGELFF. The CDR3 DNA reads as TGTGCCAGCTCACCTAGGACTAGCGGGTCGAACACCGGGGAGCTGTTTTTT.

The chain joins TRBV10-3 to TRBJ1-2, with D possibly matching TRBD1 (6 bases). The V gene lost 3 bases and the J gene lost 4 bases, with 12 bases spanning the gap. CDR1 and CDR2 (germline): ENHRY, SYGVKD. CDR3 length: 14 amino acids. The CDR3 loop reads CAISDGGAGYGYTF. CDR3 bases: TGTGCCATCAGTGATGGGGGCGCGGGCTATGGCTACACCTTC.

The rearrangement uses TRBV18 and TRBJ1-1, with 10 bases that match TRBD1. Germline V CDR1 and CDR2: KGHSH, LQKENI. This CDR3 has 15 residues. V was pared by 3 bases and J by 5 bases, with 6 bases of the junction left unmatched. The CDR3 spells CASSPTRTGGTEAFF. CDR3 DNA sequence: TGTGCCAGCTCACCTACGAGGACAGGGGGGACTGAAGCTTTCTTT.

This clone turned up a few times. CDR3 region: CASTPFSRGFDEQYF. CDR3 bases: TGCGCCAGCACCCCCTTTTCCAGGGGGTTCGACGAGCAGTACTTC. This chain uses TRBV10-2 with TRBJ2-7; 7 bases fit TRBD1. Trimming took 7 bases from V and 5 from J; bases not matched to a gene: 14. CDR3 length equals 15 residues. Germline assignment: CDR1 WSHSY and CDR2 SAAADI.

The chain joins TRBV6-5 to TRBJ2-1, with 8 positions matching TRBD2. Trimming at V came to 6 bases and at J to 0 bases, leaving 4 bases not matched to a gene. Germline CDR1 and CDR2: MNHEY and SVGAGI. There are 15 residues in the CDR3. CDR3 in DNA: TGTGCCAGCAGGGGTAGCGGGGCCTCCTACAATGAGCAGTTCTTC. It specifies CASRGSGASYNEQFF.